Detailed here is one T cell receptor (beta chain). Its antigen remains unknown. The data originate from a study of a mutant IDH1 vaccine in newly diagnosed glioma. Background on the study: Standard pretreatment was either radiotherapy, temozolomide, or, for most, radiochemotherapy with temozolomide. Study results and limitations: Pseudoprogression showed no apparent link to changes in top peripheral T cell clonotypes.

Only in-frame clones appear in the TCRdb table, and some are missing; sequencing was by immunoSEQ multiplex PCR. The table lists tens of thousands of clones, around 86% of them singletons, with 3.8% in the top ten. CDR1 and CDR2 (germline): SEHNR, FQNEAQ (reference sequence). Trimming stripped 7 bases from V and 3 bases from J, with 22 bases between. The CDR3 totals 18 residues. The time point denotes: week 47, end of study. Each dose delivered 300 ug of mutant IDH1 20-mer peptide subcutaneously with imiquimod. This chain links TRBV7-9 with TRBJ1-6, with a tentative D call TRBD1 (6 bases). The sample in question was PBMCs, obtained from a glioma patient whose treatment included an IDH1 peptide vaccine. The TCR comes from a young man with glioma. CDR3 nucleotide sequence: TGTGCCAGCATGGGCCCCAAAGGAGGACAGAGCTATAATTCACCCCTCCACTTT. Translation: CASMGPKGGQSYNSPLHF. Filled out from reference TRBV7-9 and TRBJ1-6, the complete variable domain reads DTGVSQNPRHKITKRGQNVTFRCDPISEHNRLYWYRQTLGQGPEFLTYFQNEAQLEKSRLLSDRFSAERPKGSFSTLEIQRTEQGDSAMYLCASMGPKGGQSYNSPLHFGNGTRLTVT.